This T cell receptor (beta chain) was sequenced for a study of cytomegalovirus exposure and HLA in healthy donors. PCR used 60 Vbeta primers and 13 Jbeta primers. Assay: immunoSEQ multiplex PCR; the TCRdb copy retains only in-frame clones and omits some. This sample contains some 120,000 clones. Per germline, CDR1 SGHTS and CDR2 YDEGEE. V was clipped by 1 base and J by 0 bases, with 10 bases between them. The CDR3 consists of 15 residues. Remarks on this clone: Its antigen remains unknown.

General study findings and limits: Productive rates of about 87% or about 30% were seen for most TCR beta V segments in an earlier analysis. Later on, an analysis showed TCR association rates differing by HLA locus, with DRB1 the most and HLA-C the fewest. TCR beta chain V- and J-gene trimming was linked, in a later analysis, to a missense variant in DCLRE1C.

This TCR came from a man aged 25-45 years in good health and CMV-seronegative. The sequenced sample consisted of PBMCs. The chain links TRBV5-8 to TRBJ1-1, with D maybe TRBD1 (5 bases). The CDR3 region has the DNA TGTGCCAGCAGCTTGTCGGGGGTCATGAACACTGAAGCTTTCTTT. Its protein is CASSLSGVMNTEAFF.